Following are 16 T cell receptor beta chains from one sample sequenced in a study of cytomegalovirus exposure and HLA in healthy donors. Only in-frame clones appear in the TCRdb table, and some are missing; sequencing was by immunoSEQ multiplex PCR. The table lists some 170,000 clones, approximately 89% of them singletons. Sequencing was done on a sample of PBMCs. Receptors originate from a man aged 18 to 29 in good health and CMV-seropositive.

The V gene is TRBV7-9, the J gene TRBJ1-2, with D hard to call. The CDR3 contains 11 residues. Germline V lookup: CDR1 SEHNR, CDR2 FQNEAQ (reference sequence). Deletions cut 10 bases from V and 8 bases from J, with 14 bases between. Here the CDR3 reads CAINSPRGYTF. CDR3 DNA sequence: TGTGCCATCAATTCCCCCAGGGGCTACACCTTC.

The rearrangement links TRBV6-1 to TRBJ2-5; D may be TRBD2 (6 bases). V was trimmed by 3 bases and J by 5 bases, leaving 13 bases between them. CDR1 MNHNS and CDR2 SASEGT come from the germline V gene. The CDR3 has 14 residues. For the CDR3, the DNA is TGTGCCAGCAGTGAGGATTGGAGGGCGGAGACCCAGTACTTC. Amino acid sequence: CASSEDWRAETQYF.

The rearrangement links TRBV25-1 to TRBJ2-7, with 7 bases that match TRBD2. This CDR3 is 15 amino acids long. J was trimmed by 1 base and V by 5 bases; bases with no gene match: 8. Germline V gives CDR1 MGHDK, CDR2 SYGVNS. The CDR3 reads CASSHGLGTSYEQYF. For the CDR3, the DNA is TGTGCCAGCAGTCACGGACTAGGGACGTCCTACGAGCAGTACTTC.

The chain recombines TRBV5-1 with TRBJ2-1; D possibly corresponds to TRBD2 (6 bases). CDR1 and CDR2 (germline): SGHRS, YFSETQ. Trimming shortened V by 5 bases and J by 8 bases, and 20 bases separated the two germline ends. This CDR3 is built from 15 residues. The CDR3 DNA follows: TGCGCCAGCAGAAGCCGGGGGAACCGGGAAGATGAGCAGTTCTTC. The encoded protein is CASRSRGNREDEQFF.

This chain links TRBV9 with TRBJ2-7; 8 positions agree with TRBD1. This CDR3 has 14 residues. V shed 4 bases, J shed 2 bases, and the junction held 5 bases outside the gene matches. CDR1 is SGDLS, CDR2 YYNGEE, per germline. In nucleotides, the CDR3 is TGTGCCAGCAGCCCGAGGGACAGGCCCTACGAGCAGTACTTC. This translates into CASSPRDRPYEQYF.

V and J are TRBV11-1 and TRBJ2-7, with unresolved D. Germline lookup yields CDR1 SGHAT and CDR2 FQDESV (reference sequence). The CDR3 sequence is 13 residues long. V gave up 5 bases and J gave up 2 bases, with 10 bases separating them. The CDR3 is CASSTGSTYEQYF. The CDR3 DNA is TGTGCCAGCAGCACCGGGTCCACCTACGAGCAGTACTTC.

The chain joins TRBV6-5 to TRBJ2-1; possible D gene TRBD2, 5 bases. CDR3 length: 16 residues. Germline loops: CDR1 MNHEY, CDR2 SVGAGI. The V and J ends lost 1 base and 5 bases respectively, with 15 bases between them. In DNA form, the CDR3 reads TGTGCCAGCAGTTACTTAAGGCGGGCCCTCCACAATGAGCAGTTCTTC. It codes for CASSYLRRALHNEQFF.

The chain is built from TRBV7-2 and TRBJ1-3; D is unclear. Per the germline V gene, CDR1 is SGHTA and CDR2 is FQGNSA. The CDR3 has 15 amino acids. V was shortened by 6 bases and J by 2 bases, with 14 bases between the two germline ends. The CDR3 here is CASSPMSHAGNTIYF. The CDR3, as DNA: TGTGCCAGCAGTCCTATGAGTCATGCTGGAAACACCATATATTTT. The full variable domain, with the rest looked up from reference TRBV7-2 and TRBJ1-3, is GAGVSQSPSNKVTEKGKDVELRCDPISGHTALYWYRQSLGQGLEFLIYFQGNSAPDKSGLPSDRFSAERTGGSVSTLTIQRTQQEDSAVYLCASSPMSHAGNTIYFGEGSWLTVV.

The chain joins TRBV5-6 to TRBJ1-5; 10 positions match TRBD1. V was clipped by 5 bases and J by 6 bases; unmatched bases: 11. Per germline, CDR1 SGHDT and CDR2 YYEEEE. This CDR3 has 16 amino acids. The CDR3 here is CASSFPGQGTGQPQHF. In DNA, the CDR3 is TGTGCCAGCAGTTTTCCGGGACAGGGGACCGGTCAGCCCCAGCATTTT.

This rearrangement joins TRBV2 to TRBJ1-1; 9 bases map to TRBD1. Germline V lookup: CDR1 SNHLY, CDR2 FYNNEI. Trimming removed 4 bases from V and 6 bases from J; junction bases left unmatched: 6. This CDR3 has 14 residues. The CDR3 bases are TGTGCCAGCAGTGCTAGCACAGGGGGCCCTGAAGCTTTCTTT. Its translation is CASSASTGGPEAFF.

CDR3 DNA sequence: TGTGCCACCAGCAGAGATCGGGACAGGCGGGGGTCTGGCTACACCTTC. Translated: CATSRDRDRRGSGYTF. V and J are TRBV15 and TRBJ1-2; 8 nucleotides align to TRBD1. J gave up 7 bases and V 0 bases, and 10 bases lay outside the gene matches. This CDR3 comprises 16 residues. CDR1 is LNHNV, CDR2 YYDKDF, per germline (reference sequence). Full variable domain (remainder filled in from reference TRBV15 and TRBJ1-2): DAMVIQNPRYQVTQFGKPVTLSCSQTLNHNVMYWYQQKSSQAPKLLFHYYDKDFNNEADTPDNFQSRRPNTSFCFLDIRSPGLGDTAMYLCATSRDRDRRGSGYTFGSGTRLTVV.

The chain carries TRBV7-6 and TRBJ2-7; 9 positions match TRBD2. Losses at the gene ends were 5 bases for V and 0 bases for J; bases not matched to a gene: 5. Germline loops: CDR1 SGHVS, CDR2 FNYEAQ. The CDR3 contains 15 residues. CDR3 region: CASSMLAGSSYEQYF. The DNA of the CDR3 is TGTGCCAGCAGCATGCTAGCGGGGAGCTCCTACGAGCAGTACTTC. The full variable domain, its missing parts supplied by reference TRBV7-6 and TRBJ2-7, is GAGVSQSPRYKVTKRGQDVALRCDPISGHVSLYWYRQALGQGPEFLTYFNYEAQQDKSGLPNDRFSAERPEGSISTLTIQRTEQRDSAMYRCASSMLAGSSYEQYFGPGTRLTVT.

Written as DNA, the CDR3 is TGCGCCAGCAGTTGGGGAGATATCAATGAGCAGTTCTTC. Translating gives CASSWGDINEQFF. The J gene is TRBJ2-1, the V gene TRBV5-1; weak D call: TRBD2 (5 bases). CDR1 SGHRS and CDR2 YFSETQ come from the germline V gene. CDR3 size: 13 residues. V was cut by 5 bases and J by 6 bases, with 12 bases left in between. Based on the CDR3 plus reference TRBV5-1 and TRBJ2-1, the full variable domain is KAGVTQTPRYLIKTRGQQVTLSCSPISGHRSVSWYQQTPGQGLQFLFEYFSETQRNKGNFPGRFSGRQFSNSRSEMNVSTLELGDSALYLCASSWGDINEQFFGPGTRLTVL.

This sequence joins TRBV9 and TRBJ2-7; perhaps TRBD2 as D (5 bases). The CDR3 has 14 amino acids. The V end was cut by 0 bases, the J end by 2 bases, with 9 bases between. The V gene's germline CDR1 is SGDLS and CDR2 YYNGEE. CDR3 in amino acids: CASSVGSGPYEQYF. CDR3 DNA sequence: TGTGCCAGCAGCGTAGGCAGCGGACCCTACGAGCAGTACTTC.

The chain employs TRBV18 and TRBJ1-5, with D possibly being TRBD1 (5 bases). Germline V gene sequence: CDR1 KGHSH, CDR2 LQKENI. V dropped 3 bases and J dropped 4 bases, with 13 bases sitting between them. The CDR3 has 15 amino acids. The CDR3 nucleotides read TGTGCCAGCTCACCTGAGAGCAGACAGAATCAGCCCCAGCATTTT. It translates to CASSPESRQNQPQHF.

DNA for the CDR3: TGCGCCAGCAGCCAAGGACTAGCGGGAGTAGTCTACAATGAGCAGTTCTTC. It translates to CASSQGLAGVVYNEQFF. The chain combines TRBV4-3 with TRBJ2-1; 12 bases agree with TRBD2. Germline V gene lookup returns CDR1 LGHNA and CDR2 YSLEER. Trimming at V came to 1 base and at J to 3 bases, leaving 4 bases not matched to a gene. The CDR3 has 17 amino acids.